Sequencing of this T cell receptor (beta chain) was carried out in a study of shared clonotypes between healthy human individuals. This clone was counted only a few times. CDR1 is LNHDA, CDR2 SQIVND, per germline (reference sequence). V lost 7 bases and J lost 4; bases outside the gene matches: 11. This CDR3 region has 15 residues. Sequenced by immunoSEQ multiplex PCR; TCRdb stores in-frame clones only, minus some. The data contain 1 million to 1.3 million clones, more than 75% of them seen just once; the ten biggest clones take up roughly 0.57%. Sample: memory CD4+ T cells from PBMCs. The subset was: CD45RA-negative fraction. The sequence was obtained from a man younger than 35 in good health. Some clones in this sample may be carry-over from other donors' samples. The V gene is TRBV19, the J gene TRBJ1-2; TRBD1 agrees at 8 bases. The CDR3: CASTDRGPLLYGYTF. CDR3 nucleotides: TGTGCCAGTACTGACAGGGGACCGCTCCTCTATGGCTACACCTTC.